This TCR beta chain was sequenced for a study of blood T cell repertoires in COVID-19 (dated by TCRdb to 2018 to 2021). With regard to the full study: The collaborator samples originated in the United States, Italy and Spain and spanned the acute and convalescent phases of COVID-19. The material from the prospective study consisted of cDNA or gDNA derived from T cells, B-cell-depleted T cells, or PBMCs. The dataset comprised deeply sampled blood TCRbeta repertoires from subjects exposed to, actively infected with, or recovered from COVID-19. The repertoires were released in a freely available public database meant as a resource for research on the immune response to SARS-CoV-2. The samples were drawn from two sources: the first 160 participants of the ongoing ImmuneRACE study, and some 1,300 subjects contributed by 6 global collaborators. Nearly every sample came with metadata listing a de-identified subject ID, COVID-19 status, age in years and sex. Where HLA class I and class II types were available, the types were taken from metadata supplied by the sample provider, not from assay-based typing.

About this clone itself: There is no known antigen for this receptor. No per-base quality is available; no much larger clone lies one base away.

Points the paper makes about the study in general: The quantity of clinical and demographic metadata differed by source and by participant and was supplied without curation.

TCRbeta CDR3 regions were amplified from genomic DNA using the immunoSEQ Assay, a bias-controlled multiplex PCR. The study's processing was this. Nucleated cell counts per sample were estimated from amplification of reference gene primers within the assay. To quantify the absolute abundance of each unique TCRbeta CDR3 rearrangement, sequence reads were collapsed and filtered. For each sample, productive Simpson clonality was calculated as the square root of Simpson's diversity index over productive rearrangements. Entries here come from immuneACCESS through TCRdb and include only in-frame sequences with V and J called. Some clones fail to appear in such tables; in the studies checked, an unresolved V gene covers under half of the shortfall, and the cause of the remainder is unknown. Clonal size and the V and J genes are those of that table, whereas D and trimming came from the DNA. In this sample the table shows about 490,000 clones, 80% to 90% of which occur a single time. The ten top clones hold roughly 3.2% of the sample.

Each collaborating institution followed its own protocols to collect whole blood in K2EDTA tubes. Collaborator samples were shipped for TCRbeta analysis as frozen whole blood, isolated PBMCs, or DNA extracted from either sample type. This TCR was recovered from a human donor in a cohort sampled during active COVID-19. Material: peripheral blood.

The DNA reads TGTGCCAGCTCGACTTCCGGGACTAGCGGGATCGAGCAGTACTTC. Its protein product is CASSTSGTSGIEQYF. Rearrangement joined TRBV18 to TRBJ2-7; TRBD2 matches 13 bases in the middle. Its CDR3 holds 15 amino acids, cysteine through phenylalanine. Only the CDR3 region is kept as DNA, spanning 45 bases read in frame from base 1. From the germline V gene, CDR1 is KGHSH and CDR2 is LQKENI. The germline V end is reduced by 6 bases and the J end by 6 bases; junction bases left unmatched: 8.